This T cell receptor beta chain emerged from a study of shared clonotypes between healthy human individuals. In the study overall: Plates per donor: three CD4 naive, three CD4 memory, two CD8 naive, one CD8 memory. Study-level points and caveats: Naive subsets tended to show greater estimated richness than memory subsets. Of the naive CD4 clonotypes, around 5.2% were shared across several donors.

As for this clone: Antigen: not known.

TCRdb keeps only in-frame clones here, not all; method: immunoSEQ multiplex PCR. The sample holds over a million clones, 65% to 80% seen once. The CDR3 totals 19 residues. With V trimmed by 1 base and J by 3 bases, 11 bases remained unmatched. Germline CDR1 is LGHNA and CDR2 is YNFKEQ. This clonotype originated in a man between 18 and 29 years old in good health. Material for sequencing was memory CD4+ T cells sorted from blood. Documented subset: CD45RA-negative fraction. This sequence joins TRBV4-2 and TRBJ2-1; 11 positions agree with TRBD2. As DNA, the CDR3 is TGTGCCAGCAGCCAAGCCCATAGCGGGGGGGCCGTCCTCTACAATGAGCAGTTCTTC. It specifies CASSQAHSGGAVLYNEQFF.